These 15 T cell receptor beta chains came from one sample sequenced in a study of post-analysis software for immune sequencing data. No antigen has been identified for these receptors. Study results and caveats: Controls showed lower frequencies than patients for five or six TRBV segments, and TRBV5-6, TRBV5-1 and TRBV20-1 were among these.

Libraries were made from TCR beta cDNA, and they carried unique molecular identifiers. In TCRdb, the PCR reads were re-called with MiXCR into one record per CDR3 protein. The sample includes hundreds of thousands of distinct CDR3 sequences, approximately 30% seen only once; the top ten take more than 0.55%. The sequenced material came from blood. These receptors came from a girl aged 10-17 years with multiple sclerosis.

The CDR3 nucleotides are TGCGCCAGCAGCCAAGATCGGGTCCCGCAGTATTTT. Its translation: CASSQDRVPQYF. The chain combines TRBV4-3 with TRBJ2-3, with unresolved D. CDR3 length equals 12 residues. Trimming left V 0 bases short and J 10 bases short, with 8 bases between. Germline CDR1 LGHNA, CDR2 YSLEER.

V and J are TRBV28 and TRBJ1-6; D is ambiguous. The germline CDR1 and CDR2 sequences are MDHEN and SYDVKM. The CDR3 spans 17 residues. Trimming shortened V by 1 base and J by 5 bases, and 15 bases separated the two germline ends. CDR3 DNA: TGTGCCAGCAGTTTATTGAGGGCCGTTAGGAATAATTCACCCCTCCACTTT. As protein: CASSLLRAVRNNSPLHF.

This rearrangement joins TRBV6-5 to TRBJ1-5; D remains ambiguous. Trimming removed 6 bases from V and 0 bases from J, with 12 bases in between. CDR1 and CDR2 (germline): MNHEY, SVGAGI. This CDR3 region has 15 residues. This chain's CDR3 is CASRPGIFSNQPQHF. As DNA, the CDR3 is TGTGCCAGCAGACCTGGGATTTTTAGCAATCAGCCCCAGCATTTT.

This clonotype was seen only a few times. The CDR3 coding sequence is TGTGCCAGCAGTGAATCGGGACTGACGACCGGGGAGCTGTTTTTT. Amino acids: CASSESGLTTGELFF. The genes are TRBV25-1 and TRBJ2-2, with D perhaps matching TRBD2 (6 bases). This CDR3 spans 15 amino acids. V shed 1 base and J shed 5 bases, with 11 bases lying between them. Germline values: CDR1 MGHDK, CDR2 SYGVNS. Combining the CDR3 with reference TRBV25-1 and TRBJ2-2 gives the whole variable domain EADIYQTPRYLVIGTGKKITLECSQTMGHDKMYWYQQDPGMELHLIHYSYGVNSTEKGDLSSESTVSRIRTEHFPLTLESARPSHTSQYLCASSESGLTTGELFFGEGSRLTVL.

V is TRBV3-1 and J is TRBJ1-2; no firm D call. CDR3 length: 16 amino acids. Deletions cut 5 bases from V and 0 bases from J, with 16 bases between. Germline V gives CDR1 LGHDT, CDR2 YNNKEL (reference sequence). This CDR3 reads CASSSMAVSTNYGYTF. The CDR3 DNA reads as TGTGCCAGCAGCTCCATGGCAGTCTCCACTAACTATGGCTACACCTTC.

Of note for this clonotype: At one of its ends the junction is not consistent with the germline gene, which may arise from a read error. This rearrangement joins TRBV7-2 to TRBJ2-5, with D maybe TRBD2 (6 bases). The J call is in doubt because the DNA end fits TRBJ2-7 better. CDR3 size: 15 residues. Germline CDR1 SGHTA, CDR2 FQGNSA. CDR3 DNA: TGTGCCAGCTGCTTATTAGCCGGGAGTATCAACGAGCAGTACTTC. This codes for CASCLLAGSINEQYF.

This clonotype appeared a few times. The junction shows a germline mismatch at one end, possibly a read error. The rearrangement joins TRBV12-3 or TRBV12-4 to TRBJ2-3; D may be TRBD2 (5 bases). The CDR3 is made up of 16 amino acids. CDR3 loop: CASSLPEGFITDAQYF. The DNA of the CDR3 is TGTGCCAGCAGTTTACCCGAGGGATTTATCACAGATGCGCAGTATTTT.

On this clonotype itself: One end of the junction fails to match germline, which may point to a read error. CDR3 in amino acids: CASSLVGTGVIDSQYF. For the CDR3, the DNA is TGTGCCAGCAGCTTAGTTGGGACAGGAGTTATAGATTCGCAGTATTTT. The chain employs TRBV7-2 and TRBJ2-3, with TRBD1 identical over 8 bases. CDR1 and CDR2 from the germline V gene are SGHTA and FQGNSA. The CDR3 runs to 16 residues.

This clonotype was observed a handful of times. The chain couples TRBV10-1 to TRBJ2-5; no reliable D call. The germline gives CDR1 WNHNN, CDR2 SYGVQD (reference sequence). Trimming pared 0 bases from V and 7 bases from J, leaving 12 bases between. The CDR3 consists of 14 residues. CDR3 in amino acids: CASSESHGRATQYF. The CDR3 nucleotides read TGCGCCAGCAGTGAGTCGCATGGTCGGGCGACCCAGTACTTC.

This chain links TRBV28 with TRBJ2-5; tentative D call: TRBD2 (5 bases). The J call may be wrong; the DNA end is better matched by TRBJ2-7. Germline loops: CDR1 MDHEN, CDR2 SYDVKM. The CDR3 length is 16 residues. This CDR3 is CASSSRTGSTTYEQYF. CDR3 in DNA: TGTGCCAGCAGTTCCCGGACGGGATCCACAACCTACGAGCAGTACTTC.

On this clonotype itself: The junction departs from germline at one end; a sequencing error may be responsible. The CDR3 spells CAASRVRLAGEPYEQYF. The CDR3 nucleotides read TGTGCCGCCAGCAGAGTTAGACTAGCGGGGGAACCCTACGAGCAGTACTTC. The rearrangement joins TRBV15 to TRBJ2-7; 12 nucleotides agree with TRBD2. This CDR3 spans 17 amino acids. CDR1 LNHNV and CDR2 YYDKDF come from the germline V gene (reference sequence).

The gene calls are TRBV29-1 and TRBJ2-1; unclear D gene. This CDR3 region has 12 residues. Per germline, CDR1 SQVTM and CDR2 ANQGSEA. Trimming took off 7 bases at V and 8 bases at J, with 15 bases between the two ends. The CDR3 loop reads CSGAVSSDEQFF. Here the CDR3 DNA reads TGCAGCGGCGCGGTGTCCTCCGATGAGCAGTTCTTC.

This clonotype showed up just a few times. The chain carries TRBV6-5 and TRBJ2-7; 10 bases are a match to TRBD1. Germline V gives CDR1 MNHEY, CDR2 SVGAGI. With 4 bases clipped from V and 4 bases from J, the junction kept 7 bases outside the gene matches. The CDR3 is 15 amino acids. In DNA form, the CDR3 reads TGTGCCAGCAGTTCGAGACAGGGGGCTCCTTACGAGCAGTACTTC. Amino acid sequence: CASSSRQGAPYEQYF.

A few counts support this clonotype. The chain uses TRBV5-1 and TRBJ1-1; perhaps TRBD1 as D (6 bases). The CDR3 is 14 amino acids. From germline, CDR1 is SGHRS and CDR2 YFSETQ. V was pared by 4 bases and J by 9 bases, with 19 bases between. CDR3 amino acids: CASSIQGPIEKAFF. CDR3 bases: TGCGCCAGCAGCATACAGGGACCGATCGAGAAAGCTTTCTTT.

This clonotype turned up a few times. V is TRBV5-1 and J is TRBJ2-7; no clear D gene. Trimming pared 5 bases from V and 4 bases from J, leaving 10 bases between. Germline V gene data show CDR1 as SGHRS and CDR2 as YFSETQ. This CDR3 has 12 residues. The CDR3 region has the DNA TGCGCCAGCAGACTCCAGCAGTACGAGCAGTACTTC. This sequence encodes CASRLQQYEQYF.